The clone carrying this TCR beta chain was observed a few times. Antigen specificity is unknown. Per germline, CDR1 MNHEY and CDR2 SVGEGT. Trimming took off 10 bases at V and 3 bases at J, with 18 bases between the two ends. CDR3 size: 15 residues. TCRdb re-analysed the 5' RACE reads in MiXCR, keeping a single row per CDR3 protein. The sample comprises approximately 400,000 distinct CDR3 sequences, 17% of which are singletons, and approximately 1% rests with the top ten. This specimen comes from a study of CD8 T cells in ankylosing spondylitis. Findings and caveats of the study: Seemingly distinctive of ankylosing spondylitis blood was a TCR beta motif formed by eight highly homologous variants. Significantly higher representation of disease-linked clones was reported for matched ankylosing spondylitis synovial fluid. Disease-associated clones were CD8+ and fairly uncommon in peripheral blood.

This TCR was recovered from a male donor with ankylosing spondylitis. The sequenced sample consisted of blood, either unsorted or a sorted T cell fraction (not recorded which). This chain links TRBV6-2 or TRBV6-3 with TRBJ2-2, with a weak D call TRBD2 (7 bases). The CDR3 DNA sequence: TGTGCCACCTTAGGGGGAGGGCCGTACACCGGGGAGCTGTTTTTT. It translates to CATLGGGPYTGELFF.